The 12 T cell receptor beta chains reported below all come from one sample, sequenced in a study of coeliac disease. The repertoire was sequenced with immunoSEQ multiplex PCR; TCRdb's copy has only in-frame clones and lacks some. The sample has about 4,700 clones, around 57% seen once. The specimen sequenced was lamina propria lymphocytes from the gut. The receptors stem from a woman aged 65 to 85 with celiac disease.

The V and J genes are TRBV20-1 and TRBJ2-7, with no clear D. Germline V lookup: CDR1 DFQATT, CDR2 SNEGSKA (reference sequence). V gave up 3 bases and J gave up 3 bases, with 6 bases separating them. The CDR3 covers 11 residues. The CDR3 sequence: CSASLIYEQYF. The DNA of the CDR3 is TGCAGTGCTAGCCTAATCTACGAGCAGTACTTC.

The chain carries TRBV2 and TRBJ1-1; unclear D gene. The CDR3 spans 13 residues. Looked up from germline, CDR1 is SNHLY and CDR2 is FYNNEI. V was trimmed by 7 bases and J by 4 bases, leaving 13 bases between them. CDR3 in DNA: TGTGCCAGCACCCTCGAGAGGTTCACTGAAGCTTTCTTT. Its protein is CASTLERFTEAFF.

This clone has just one count. V and J are TRBV18 and TRBJ1-3; D may be TRBD1 (5 bases). V gave up 4 bases and J gave up 2 bases, with 18 bases separating them. This CDR3 is 17 amino acids long. Germline values: CDR1 KGHSH, CDR2 LQKENI. CDR3 residues: CASSQPGLEGTGNTIYF. The CDR3 DNA reads TGTGCCAGCTCACAACCGGGACTCGAAGGGACTGGAAACACCATATATTTT.

The chain employs TRBV19 and TRBJ1-5; the D gene is possibly TRBD1 (6 bases). CDR3 size: 15 residues. Deletions cut 3 bases from V and 1 base from J, with 10 bases between. Germline V gene lookup returns CDR1 LNHDA and CDR2 SQIVND (reference sequence). The CDR3, as DNA: TGTGCCAGTAGTATCTCAGGGGTAAGCAATCAGCCCCAGCATTTT. Residues: CASSISGVSNQPQHF.

This clone was seen more than once but under ten times. V is TRBV10-3 and J is TRBJ2-7; the D is unclear. CDR1 ENHRY and CDR2 SYGVKD come from the germline V gene. CDR3 length: 14 amino acids. Between the trimmed V and J ends, which lost 2 bases and 1 base, there was a span of 9 bases. This CDR3 reads CAISEVDTSYEQYF. CDR3 DNA sequence: TGTGCCATCAGTGAGGTAGACACTTCCTACGAGCAGTACTTC.

V gene TRBV4-1 combines with J gene TRBJ2-2, with TRBD1 matching 8 bases. This CDR3 region has 16 residues. Trimming removed 6 bases from V and 2 bases from J; junction bases left unmatched: 8. Germline CDR1 is MGHRA and CDR2 is YSYEKL. The CDR3 coding sequence is TGCGCCAGCAGTCTTAGACAGGGGCTTAACACCGGGGAGCTGTTTTTT. Protein product: CASSLRQGLNTGELFF.

V is TRBV5-1 and J is TRBJ2-7, with D possibly TRBD2 on 5 matching bases. In germline, CDR1 is SGHRS, CDR2 YFSETQ. Trimming cost V 3 bases and J 9 bases, with 19 bases left between them. The CDR3 covers 14 residues. As DNA, the CDR3 is TGCGCCAGCAGCTCGTTGGGTCCGGGAACCGGGCAGTACTTC. It codes for CASSSLGPGTGQYF.

The genes are TRBV6-5 and TRBJ1-1; unclear D gene. CDR3 length: 13 residues. From germline, CDR1 is MNHEY and CDR2 SVGAGI. With 5 bases removed from V and 4 bases from J, the gap between germline ends came to 11 bases. The CDR3 protein is CASSDIVSTEAFF. CDR3 DNA sequence: TGTGCCAGCAGTGACATCGTAAGCACTGAAGCTTTCTTT.

This clone occurred a few times. The chain carries TRBV5-1 and TRBJ1-2; 8 nucleotides agree with TRBD1. Germline CDR1 and CDR2: SGHRS and YFSETQ. V lost 4 bases and J lost 4; bases outside the gene matches: 6. The CDR3 is made up of 14 amino acids. CDR3 residues: CASSTTTGGYGYTF. The CDR3 DNA sequence: TGCGCCAGCAGCACCACAACAGGGGGCTATGGCTACACCTTC. Together with reference TRBV5-1 and TRBJ1-2, the CDR3 gives the full variable domain: KAGVTQTPRYLIKTRGQQVTLSCSPISGHRSVSWYQQTPGQGLQFLFEYFSETQRNKGNFPGRFSGRQFSNSRSEMNVSTLELGDSALYLCASSTTTGGYGYTFGSGTRLTVV.

This clone was observed a handful of times. The same CDR3 also results from other DNA sequences found in this sample. The chain combines TRBV28 with TRBJ2-1; TRBD1 might be the D (5 bases). The CDR3 is 13 amino acids. Germline CDR1 MDHEN, CDR2 SYDVKM. V was shortened by 3 bases and J by 2 bases, with 5 bases between the two germline ends. CDR3 DNA: TGTGCCAGCAGTTTGGACACCTACAATGAGCAGTTCTTC. Translation: CASSLDTYNEQFF.

The chain recombines TRBV5-1 with TRBJ2-2, with 8 bases that match TRBD1. V was pared by 5 bases and J by 4 bases, with 10 bases of the junction left unmatched. From germline, CDR1 is SGHRS and CDR2 YFSETQ. CDR3 length: 16 residues. CDR3 sequence reads: CASRRGTGTSTGELFF. Written as DNA, the CDR3 is TGCGCCAGCAGGAGAGGGACAGGTACATCCACCGGGGAGCTGTTTTTT. Together with reference TRBV5-1 and TRBJ2-2, the CDR3 gives the full variable domain: KAGVTQTPRYLIKTRGQQVTLSCSPISGHRSVSWYQQTPGQGLQFLFEYFSETQRNKGNFPGRFSGRQFSNSRSEMNVSTLELGDSALYLCASRRGTGTSTGELFFGEGSRLTVL.

The chain has TRBV27 and TRBJ2-7, with TRBD1 identical over 9 bases. Looked up from germline, CDR1 is MNHEY and CDR2 is SMNVEV (reference sequence). CDR3 length: 15 residues. Unmatched junction bases numbered 5, after V lost 2 bases and J lost 3 bases. For the CDR3, the DNA is TGTGCCAGCAGTTTAACTGGACAGGGGAACTACGAGCAGTACTTC. It codes for CASSLTGQGNYEQYF.